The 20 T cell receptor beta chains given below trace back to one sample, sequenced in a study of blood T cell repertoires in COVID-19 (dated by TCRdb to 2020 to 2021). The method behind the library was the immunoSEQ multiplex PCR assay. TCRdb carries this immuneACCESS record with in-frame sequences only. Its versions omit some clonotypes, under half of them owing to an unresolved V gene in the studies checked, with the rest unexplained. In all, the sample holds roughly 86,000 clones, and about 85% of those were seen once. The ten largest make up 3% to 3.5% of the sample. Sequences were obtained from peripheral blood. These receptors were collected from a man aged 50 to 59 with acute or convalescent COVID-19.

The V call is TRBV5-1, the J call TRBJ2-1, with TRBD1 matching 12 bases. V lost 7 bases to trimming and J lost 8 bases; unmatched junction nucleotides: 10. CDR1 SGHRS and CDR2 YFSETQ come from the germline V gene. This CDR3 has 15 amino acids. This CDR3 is CASSRAGQGADEQFF. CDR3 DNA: TGCGCCAGCTCAAGGGCGGGACAGGGGGCCGATGAGCAGTTCTTC.

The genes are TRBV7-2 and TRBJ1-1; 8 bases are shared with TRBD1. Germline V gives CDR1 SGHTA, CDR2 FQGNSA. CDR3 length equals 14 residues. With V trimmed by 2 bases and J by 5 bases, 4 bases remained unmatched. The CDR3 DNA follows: TGTGCCAGCAGCTTACGACAGGGGCTGACTGAAGCTTTCTTT. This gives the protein CASSLRQGLTEAFF. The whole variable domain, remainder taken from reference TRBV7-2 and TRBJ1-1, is GAGVSQSPSNKVTEKGKDVELRCDPISGHTALYWYRQSLGQGLEFLIYFQGNSAPDKSGLPSDRFSAERTGGSVSTLTIQRTQQEDSAVYLCASSLRQGLTEAFFGQGTRLTVV.

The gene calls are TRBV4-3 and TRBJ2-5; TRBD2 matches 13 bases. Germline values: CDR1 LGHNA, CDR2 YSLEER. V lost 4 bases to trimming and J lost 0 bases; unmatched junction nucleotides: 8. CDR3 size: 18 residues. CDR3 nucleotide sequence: TGCGCCAGCAGCCCCCGGACTAGCGGGGGCCCCGACCAAGAGACCCAGTACTTC. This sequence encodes CASSPRTSGGPDQETQYF.

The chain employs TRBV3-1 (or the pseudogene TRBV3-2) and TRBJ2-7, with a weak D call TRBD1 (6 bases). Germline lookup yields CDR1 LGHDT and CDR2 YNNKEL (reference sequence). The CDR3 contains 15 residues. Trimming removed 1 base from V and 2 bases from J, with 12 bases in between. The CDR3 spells CASSQGTGTPYEQYF. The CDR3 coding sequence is TGTGCCAGCAGCCAAGGAACAGGGACACCCTACGAGCAGTACTTC.

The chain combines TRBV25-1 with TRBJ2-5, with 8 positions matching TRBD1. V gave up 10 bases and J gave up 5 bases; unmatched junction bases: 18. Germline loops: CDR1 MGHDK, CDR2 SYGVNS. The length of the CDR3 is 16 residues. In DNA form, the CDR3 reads TGTGCCACCTCGATTTTAGGGCAGGGGGCCGGGGAGACCCAGTACTTC. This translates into CATSILGQGAGETQYF.

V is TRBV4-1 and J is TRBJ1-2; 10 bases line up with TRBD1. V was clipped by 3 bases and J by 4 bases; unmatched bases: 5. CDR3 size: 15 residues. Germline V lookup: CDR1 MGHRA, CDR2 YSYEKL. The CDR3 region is CASSQAGQGTYGYTF. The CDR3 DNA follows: TGCGCCAGCAGCCAGGCGGGACAGGGGACCTATGGCTACACCTTC.

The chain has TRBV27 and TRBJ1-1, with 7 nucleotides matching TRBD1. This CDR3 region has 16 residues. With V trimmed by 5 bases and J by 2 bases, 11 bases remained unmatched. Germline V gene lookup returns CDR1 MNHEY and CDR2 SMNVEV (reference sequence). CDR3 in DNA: TGTGCCAGCAGTCCATACAGGGGAACCCAAAACACTGAAGCTTTCTTT. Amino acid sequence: CASSPYRGTQNTEAFF.

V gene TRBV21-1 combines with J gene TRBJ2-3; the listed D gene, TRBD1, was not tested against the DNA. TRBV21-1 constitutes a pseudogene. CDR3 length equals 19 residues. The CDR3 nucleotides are TGTGCCAGCAGCAAAGACAGAGCCCCCTCCAGGGTTCGCACAGATACGCAGTATTTT. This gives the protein CASSKDRAPSRVRTDTQYF.

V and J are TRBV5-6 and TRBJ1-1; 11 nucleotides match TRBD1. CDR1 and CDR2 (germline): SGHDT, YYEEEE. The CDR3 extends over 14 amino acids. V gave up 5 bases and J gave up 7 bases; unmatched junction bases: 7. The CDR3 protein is CASSRTGGAGEAFF. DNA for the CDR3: TGTGCCAGCAGTCGGACAGGGGGCGCGGGTGAAGCTTTCTTT.

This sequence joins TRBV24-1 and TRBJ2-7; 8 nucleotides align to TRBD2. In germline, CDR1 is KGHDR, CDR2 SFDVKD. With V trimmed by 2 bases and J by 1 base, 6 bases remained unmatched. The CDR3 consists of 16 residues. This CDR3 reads CATSDSGGGTSYEQYF. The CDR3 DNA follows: TGTGCCACCAGTGATTCGGGAGGGGGGACATCCTACGAGCAGTACTTC.

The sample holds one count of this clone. Written as DNA, the CDR3 is TGCGCCAGCTCTAGGGGCGCGGGGGAGCAGTTCTTC. This sequence encodes CASSRGAGEQFF. This chain joins TRBV10-1 and TRBJ2-1; D may be TRBD2 (6 bases). V was shortened by 8 bases and J by 10 bases, with 15 bases between the two germline ends. CDR3 length equals 12 residues. The germline CDR1 and CDR2 sequences are WNHNN and SYGVQD (reference sequence).

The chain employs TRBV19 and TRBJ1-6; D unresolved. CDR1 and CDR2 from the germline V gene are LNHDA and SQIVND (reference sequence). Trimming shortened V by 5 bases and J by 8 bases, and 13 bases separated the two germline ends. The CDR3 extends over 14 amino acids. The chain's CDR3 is CASSYLSIDSPLHF. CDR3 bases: TGTGCCAGTAGTTACTTATCGATCGATTCACCCCTCCACTTT.

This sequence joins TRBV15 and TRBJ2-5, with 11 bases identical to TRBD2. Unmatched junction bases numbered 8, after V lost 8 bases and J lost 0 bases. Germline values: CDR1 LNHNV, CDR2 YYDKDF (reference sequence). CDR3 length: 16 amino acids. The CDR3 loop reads CATGGLAGGYQETQYF. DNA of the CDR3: TGTGCCACCGGAGGGCTAGCGGGGGGATACCAAGAGACCCAGTACTTC.

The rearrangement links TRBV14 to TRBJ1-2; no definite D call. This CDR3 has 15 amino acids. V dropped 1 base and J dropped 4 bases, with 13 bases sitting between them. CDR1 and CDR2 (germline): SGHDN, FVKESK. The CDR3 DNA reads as TGTGCCAGCAGCCAAGTTGGGCGGGAACTCTATGGCTACACCTTC. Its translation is CASSQVGRELYGYTF.

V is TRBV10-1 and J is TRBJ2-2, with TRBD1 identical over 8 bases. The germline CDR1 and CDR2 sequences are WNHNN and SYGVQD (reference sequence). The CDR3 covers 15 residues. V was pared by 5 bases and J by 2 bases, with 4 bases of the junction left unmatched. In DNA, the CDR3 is TGCGCCAGCAGTACCGGGACAGGCAACACCGGGGAGCTGTTTTTT. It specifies CASSTGTGNTGELFF.

The CDR3 nucleotides are TGCAGCGCACGGGACGGGAGCCTCCGATCCTACGAGCAGTACTTC. Amino acids: CSARDGSLRSYEQYF. V gene TRBV29-1 combines with J gene TRBJ2-7; the D gene is possibly TRBD2 (6 bases). V was cut by 7 bases and J by 1 base, with 20 bases left in between. Germline V gene sequence: CDR1 SQVTM, CDR2 ANQGSEA. The CDR3 totals 15 residues.

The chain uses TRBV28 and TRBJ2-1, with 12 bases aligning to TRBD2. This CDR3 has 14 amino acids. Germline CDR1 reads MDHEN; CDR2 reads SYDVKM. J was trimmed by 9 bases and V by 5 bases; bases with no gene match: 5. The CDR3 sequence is CASSRSTSGSEQFF. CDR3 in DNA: TGTGCCAGCAGTCGTTCGACTAGCGGGAGTGAGCAGTTCTTC.

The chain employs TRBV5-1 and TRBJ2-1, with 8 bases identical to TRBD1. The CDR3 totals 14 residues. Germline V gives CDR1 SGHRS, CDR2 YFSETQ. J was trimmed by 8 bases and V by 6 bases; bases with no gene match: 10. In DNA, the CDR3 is TGCGCCAGCAAACCGGGACAGGAGAGCGATGAGCAGTTCTTC. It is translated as CASKPGQESDEQFF.

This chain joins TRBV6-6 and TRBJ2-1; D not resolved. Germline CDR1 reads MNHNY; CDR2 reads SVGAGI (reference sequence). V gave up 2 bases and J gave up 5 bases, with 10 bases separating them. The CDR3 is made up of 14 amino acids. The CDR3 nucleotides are TGTGCCAGCAGTTACATCCTGACACACAATGAGCAGTTCTTC. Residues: CASSYILTHNEQFF.

The DNA for the CDR3 is TGTGCCAGCAGCTTAGTGGGACCCGGGAGCTCCTACAATGAGCAGTTCTTC. Translation: CASSLVGPGSSYNEQFF. The V call is TRBV7-2, the J call TRBJ2-1, with D maybe TRBD2 (6 bases). Trimming stripped 1 base from V and 0 bases from J, with 13 bases between. Germline V CDR1 and CDR2: SGHTA, FQGNSA. The CDR3 extends over 17 amino acids. Complete variable domain (other parts from reference TRBV7-2 and TRBJ2-1): GAGVSQSPSNKVTEKGKDVELRCDPISGHTALYWYRQSLGQGLEFLIYFQGNSAPDKSGLPSDRFSAERTGGSVSTLTIQRTQQEDSAVYLCASSLVGPGSSYNEQFFGPGTRLTVL.